These 22 T cell receptor beta chains share one sample of origin, sequenced in a study of blood T cells in healthy people across ages. Primers used in a second PCR of about 6 to 12 cycles were a sample-barcoded 5' primer and a J-beta primer mix. TCRdb reprocessed the 5' RACE reads via MiXCR and lists one record per CDR3 protein. The table includes 800,000 to 950,000 distinct CDR3 sequences, about 36% detected once. Material: blood. These receptors were collected from a man aged 18 to 35 in good health.

This clonotype was seen ten or more times. The V call is TRBV4-2, the J call TRBJ2-7; maybe TRBD1 (6 bases). CDR3 length: 13 residues. Germline lookup yields CDR1 LGHNA and CDR2 YNFKEQ. V lost 0 bases, J lost 6 bases, and 9 bases lay in between. CDR3 residues: CASSQDTGREQYF. The DNA for the CDR3 is TGTGCCAGCAGCCAAGATACAGGGCGCGAGCAGTACTTC.

The sample holds many counts of this clonotype. V gene TRBV6-5 combines with J gene TRBJ2-1; 7 bases match TRBD1. Looked up from germline, CDR1 is MNHEY and CDR2 is SVGAGI. There are 12 residues in the CDR3. V trimming: 5 bases; J trimming: 11 bases; junction bases outside the gene matches: 6. Here the CDR3 reads CASSPGRGKQFF. The CDR3 DNA sequence: TGTGCCAGCAGTCCCGGCAGGGGGAAGCAGTTCTTC.

The J gene is TRBJ2-4, the V gene TRBV29-1; D unclear. Trimming removed 4 bases at V and 13 bases at J, with 14 bases between. The length of the CDR3 is 11 residues. The germline V gene encodes CDR1 SQVTM and CDR2 ANQGSEA. The CDR3 sequence: CSVGLESTQYF. The CDR3 nucleotides read TGCAGCGTTGGGCTGGAGTCCACCCAGTACTTC.

Turning to this clonotype: The junction does not match germline at one end; this may be a read error. V and J are TRBV9 and TRBJ2-6, with D perhaps assigned TRBD1 or TRBD2 (7 bases each). Germline V gene lookup returns CDR1 SGDLS and CDR2 YYNGEE. The CDR3 runs 19 residues. The CDR3 region is CASSGGGTVSSSEANVLTF. In DNA, the CDR3 is TGTGCCAGCAGCGGGGGGGGGACAGTCTCTTCCTCTGAGGCCAACGTCCTGACTTTC.

The CDR3 is CASRSPGVSMPVCGYTF. In nucleotides, the CDR3 is TGTGCCAGCAGATCCCCAGGGGTTTCCATGCCGGTCTGTGGCTACACCTTC. This chain uses TRBV5-5 with TRBJ1-2; perhaps TRBD1 as D (6 bases). Trimming took 5 bases from V and 7 from J, leaving 27 bases between them. CDR1 is SGHKS, CDR2 YYEKEE, per germline (reference sequence). This CDR3 has 17 amino acids.

This clonotype was recorded a few times. The genes are TRBV2 and TRBJ2-5; 7 positions agree with TRBD2. With 4 bases clipped from V and 5 bases from J, the junction kept 7 bases outside the gene matches. The CDR3 length is 14 residues. The germline gives CDR1 SNHLY, CDR2 FYNNEI. Written as DNA, the CDR3 is TGTGCCAGCAGTGGGGGACTAAGAGAGGAGACCCAGTACTTC. Protein sequence: CASSGGLREETQYF.

This clonotype came up a few times. The CDR3 DNA follows: TGCGCCAGCAGCCAGATGACAGGAATCTCTGGAAACACCATATATTTT. Amino acids: CASSQMTGISGNTIYF. The V call is TRBV4-3, the J call TRBJ1-3; TRBD1 might be the D (6 bases). Trimming removed 3 bases from V and 0 bases from J, with 12 bases in between. Germline CDR1 reads LGHNA; CDR2 reads YSLEER. The CDR3 extends over 16 amino acids.

The rearrangement links TRBV4-3 to TRBJ1-4; D is uncertain. The germline V gene encodes CDR1 LGHNA and CDR2 YSLEER. Deletions cut 0 bases from V and 0 bases from J, with 11 bases between. The CDR3 has 17 residues. CDR3 sequence reads: CASSQDATVTTNEKLFF. In DNA, the CDR3 is TGCGCCAGCAGCCAAGATGCAACGGTGACAACTAATGAAAAACTGTTTTTT.

This clonotype occurred many times. CDR3 DNA: TGCGCCAGCAGAAGGTCTAGCAATCAGCCCCAGCATTTT. As protein: CASRRSSNQPQHF. This chain uses TRBV5-1 with TRBJ1-5; D is uncertain. V was clipped by 5 bases and J by 0 bases, with 6 bases between them. The germline gives CDR1 SGHRS, CDR2 YFSETQ. The CDR3 runs to 13 residues. The entire variable domain, with the rest obtained from reference TRBV5-1 and TRBJ1-5, is as follows: KAGVTQTPRYLIKTRGQQVTLSCSPISGHRSVSWYQQTPGQGLQFLFEYFSETQRNKGNFPGRFSGRQFSNSRSEMNVSTLELGDSALYLCASRRSSNQPQHFGDGTRLSIL.

The chain links TRBV20-1 to TRBJ2-3; 10 bases map to TRBD2. Per the germline V gene, CDR1 is DFQATT and CDR2 is SNEGSKA (reference sequence). The junction had 17 bases not matched to a gene; V was cut back by 5 bases and J by 6 bases. The CDR3 has 17 amino acids. DNA of the CDR3: TGCAGTGCTCAAAAGCCCGGGGCTAGCGGGAGACTGGATACGCAGTATTTT. This encodes CSAQKPGASGRLDTQYF.

The chain links TRBV7-2 to TRBJ1-2, with 7 bases that match TRBD1. V trimming: 5 bases; J trimming: 4 bases; junction bases outside the gene matches: 10. Germline values: CDR1 SGHTA, CDR2 FQGNSA. This CDR3 has 15 residues. In DNA, the CDR3 is TGTGCCAGCAGCCCCGGACAGGCACCCGGCTATGGCTACACCTTC. Encoded protein: CASSPGQAPGYGYTF.

Comment on this clonotype: A far larger clone is one base from this, pointing to a likely read error. The chain recombines TRBV12-3 or TRBV12-4 with TRBJ2-7; maybe TRBD1 (6 bases). The CDR3 length is 12 residues. V was pared by 6 bases and J by 6 bases, with 12 bases between. CDR3 sequence (DNA): TGTGCCAGCAGCTTGGACAGCTGCGAGCAGTACTTC. Translating gives CASSLDSCEQYF.

This clonotype showed up just a few times. The chain carries TRBV5-8 and TRBJ1-2, with D possibly being TRBD1 (6 bases). With 4 bases removed from V and 0 bases from J, the gap between germline ends came to 13 bases. Germline loops: CDR1 SGHTS, CDR2 YDEGEE. CDR3 length: 15 amino acids. The CDR3: CASSEGGQSNYGYTF. The CDR3 DNA follows: TGTGCCAGCAGCGAGGGCGGACAGTCTAACTATGGCTACACCTTC.

The table lists this clonotype with a count of one. V and J are TRBV30 and TRBJ1-1; no clear D gene. Trimming removed 3 bases from V and 0 bases from J, with 8 bases in between. The CDR3 totals 13 residues. The germline V gene encodes CDR1 GTSNPN and CDR2 SVGIG (reference sequence). This chain's CDR3 is CAWSQELNTEAFF. The CDR3 DNA reads TGTGCCTGGAGCCAGGAGCTGAACACTGAAGCTTTCTTT.

The sample holds many counts of this clonotype. The rearrangement joins TRBV15 to TRBJ2-1; D gene uncertain. CDR1 is LNHNV, CDR2 YYDKDF, per germline (reference sequence). Trimming pared 1 base from V and 6 bases from J, leaving 1 base between. There are 11 residues in the CDR3. The CDR3 sequence: CATSRVNEQFF. DNA for the CDR3: TGTGCCACCAGCAGAGTCAATGAGCAGTTCTTC.

V usage is TRBV7-6 and J usage is TRBJ2-5, with 9 bases fitting TRBD1. The CDR3 extends over 15 amino acids. J lost 5 bases, V lost 0 bases, and 4 bases had no gene match. In germline, CDR1 is SGHVS, CDR2 FNYEAQ. CDR3 sequence reads: CASSLALGTGETQYF. CDR3 in DNA: TGTGCCAGCAGCTTAGCGCTAGGGACAGGGGAGACCCAGTACTTC.

The chain links TRBV20-1 to TRBJ2-7, with 8 bases identical to TRBD2. The J segment lost 1 base and the V segment lost 1 base, leaving 6 bases of the junction unmatched. Germline-derived CDR1 and CDR2 are DFQATT and SNEGSKA (reference sequence). This CDR3 contains 15 residues. For the CDR3, the DNA is TGCAGTGCTAGAGGTGAAGCGGGGGATTCCTACGAGCAGTACTTC. It translates to CSARGEAGDSYEQYF.

The chain recombines TRBV29-1 with TRBJ1-2, with a possible D match to TRBD1 (5 bases). Trimming took off 4 bases at V and 10 bases at J, with 19 bases between the two ends. This CDR3 has 13 amino acids. Germline CDR1 SQVTM, CDR2 ANQGSEA. The chain's CDR3 is CSVGSPQVEDYTF. In DNA form, the CDR3 reads TGCAGCGTTGGGAGCCCACAGGTCGAGGACTACACCTTC. The complete variable domain, with remaining parts taken from reference TRBV29-1 and TRBJ1-2, reads SAVISQKPSRDICQRGTSLTIQCQVDSQVTMMFWYRQQPGQSLTLIATANQGSEATYESGFVIDKFPISRPNLTFSTLTVSNMSPEDSSIYLCSVGSPQVEDYTFGSGTRLTVV.

Comments on this clonotype: Since a much larger clone is just one base distant, this may be a read error. The chain employs TRBV7-9 and TRBJ2-7, with D hard to call. Germline assignment: CDR1 SEHNR and CDR2 FQNEAQ (reference sequence). Trimming stripped 0 bases from V and 9 bases from J, with 15 bases between. This CDR3 has 14 amino acids. The chain's CDR3 is CASSLAAPAHVQYF. DNA for the CDR3: TGTGCCAGCAGCTTAGCCGCCCCTGCCCACGTGCAGTACTTC.

In its sample, this clonotype was seen a few times. V usage is TRBV7-2 and J usage is TRBJ2-5, with 7 positions matching TRBD2. From germline, CDR1 is SGHTA and CDR2 FQGNSA. The ends lost 5 bases at V and 4 bases at J; junction bases unmatched: 10. The CDR3 is 15 residues long. CDR3 region: CASSDGTTRGETQYF. The DNA of the CDR3 is TGTGCCAGCAGCGATGGGACTACTCGCGGAGAGACCCAGTACTTC.

This clonotype has just a few counts. The chain carries TRBV25-1 and TRBJ1-5; maybe TRBD1 (5 bases). Trimming pared 4 bases from V and 0 bases from J, leaving 7 bases between. The germline V gene has CDR1 MGHDK and CDR2 SYGVNS. CDR3 length: 14 amino acids. The CDR3 bases are TGTGCCAGCAGTGGGGACTTTAGCAATCAGCCCCAGCATTTT. This sequence encodes CASSGDFSNQPQHF.

J is TRBJ1-6 and V is TRBV21-1; TRBD1 is the table's D call and was not checked against the DNA. TRBV21-1 is deemed a pseudogene. This CDR3 contains 12 residues. The DNA for the CDR3 is TGTGCCAGCCCGGACAGGGATTCACCCCTCCACTTT. Translation: CASPDRDSPLHF.